The sequence of this T cell receptor (beta chain) was determined in a study of T cell repertoires in cytomegalovirus infection. Looking at the study overall: TCR beta signatures that were public indicated CMV infection and matching HLA type.

This clonotype was counted a few times. The V gene end was trimmed by 3 bases and the J gene end by 6 bases; junction bases not matched to a gene: 4. The CDR3 is made up of 13 amino acids. Germline CDR1 is LNHNV and CDR2 is YYDKDF (reference sequence). TCRdb reprocessed the reads via MiXCR and lists one record per CDR3 protein. The sample records around 440,000 distinct CDR3 sequences, 10% to 12% being singletons. Sequencing used PBMCs. The chain recombines TRBV15 with TRBJ2-7, with 8 bases aligning to TRBD2. The source is a human donor in good health (CMV status not recorded). Some clones in this sample may be carry-over from other donors' samples. The CDR3 is CATSRSGSGEQYF. CDR3 coding DNA: TGTGCCACCAGCAGGAGCGGGAGCGGCGAGCAGTACTTC.